This is a list of T cell receptor beta chains from one sample in a study of Graves' ophthalmopathy and Graves' hyperthyroidism. TCRdb reprocessed the multiplex PCR reads via MiXCR and lists one record per CDR3 protein. Among more than 550,000 distinct CDR3 sequences, under 50% were seen once, and the ten largest hold under 3.5%. The sequenced material came from peripheral blood. The receptors come from an adult man with Graves' ophthalmopathy. Both conserved end residues are part of each CDR3. A D gene is named only where the DNA matches it firmly. For some rows the clone size is stated as once, few or many, or as a class when expanded; others skip it.

D gene	clone size	J gene	V gene	CDR3 DNA	CDR3 protein
.	many	TRBJ2-5	TRBV2	TGTGCCAGCAGCCGCATGGACAGTCCAAAGGCAGAGACCCAGTACTTC	CASSRMDSPKAETQYF
.	.	TRBJ2-1	TRBV7-2	TGTGCCAGCAGCCGGCACACTTCCGGGGATGAGCAGTTCTTC	CASSRHTSGDEQFF
TRBD1	.	TRBJ1-1	TRBV25-1	TGTGCCAGCCAAGATGGGAGCGGGACAGGGAGAGCTTTCTTT	CASQDGSGTGRAFF
.	few	TRBJ2-2	TRBV11-3	TGTGCCAGCAGCCCCTTTTCCGGGGAGCTGTTTTTT	CASSPFSGELFF
.	.	TRBJ2-5	TRBV5-1	TGCGCCAGCAGCTGCTTCCGGGACACCCAAGAGACCCAGTACTTC	CASSCFRDTQETQYF
.	few	TRBJ1-3	TRBV7-2	TGTGCCTGGGGGAGAGGGCGTTCTGGAAACACCATATATTTT	CAWGRGRSGNTIYF
TRBD2	.	TRBJ2-7	TRBV29-1	TGCAGCGTTTCCGTTCGAGCGGGAGGTTCCTACGAGCAGTACTTC	CSVSVRAGGSYEQYF
.	.	TRBJ2-2	TRBV19	TGTGCCAGTAGTATAGGAACGAATACGAACACCGGGGAGCTGTTTTTT	CASSIGTNTNTGELFF
TRBD2	.	TRBJ2-5	TRBV10-2	TGCGCCAGCAGATCCGGGACTAGCGGGGGTCAAGAGACCCAGTACTTC	CASRSGTSGGQETQYF
TRBD1	.	TRBJ1-2	TRBV20-1	TGCAGTGCTAGTCGAGCGACAGGGGCGGATGGCTACACCTTC	CSASRATGADGYTF
.	few	TRBJ1-6	TRBV19	TGTGCCTGGGACGACGGAAGCTCCTATAATTCACCCCTCCACTTT	CAWDDGSSYNSPLHF
.	.	TRBJ1-4	TRBV20-1	TGCAGTGCTAGGTGGGAAGGTAGTGAAAAACTGTTTTTT	CSARWEGSEKLFF
.	many	TRBJ1-6	TRBV5-6	TGTGCCAGCAGCTTGCGCGGCAGGTACGAGAATTCACCCCTCCACTTT	CASSLRGRYENSPLHF
.	many	TRBJ2-7	TRBV9	TGTGCCAGCAGCGTAGAGGACAGTTTCCACGAGCAGTACTTC	CASSVEDSFHEQYF
.	.	TRBJ2-7	TRBV3-1	TGTGCCAGCAGCCAAAGTCTGGAGGGTACCTACGAGCAGTACTTC	CASSQSLEGTYEQYF
.	.	TRBJ1-5	TRBV4-2	TGTGCCAGCGGCCAAGGGTTCATGTTGGAGCCCCAGCATTTT	CASGQGFMLEPQHF
TRBD1	.	TRBJ1-5	TRBV12-5	TGTGCTAGTGGTTTGATCCTCGGGACAGGGGGCGCGAATCAGCCCCAGCATTTT	CASGLILGTGGANQPQHF
TRBD1	many	TRBJ1-5	TRBV12-3/TRBV12-4	TGTGCCAGCAGCTCACAACAGGGGAATCAGCCCCAGCATTTT	CASSSQQGNQPQHF
TRBD1	.	TRBJ1-2	TRBV20-1	TGCAGTGCTCACAGGGGGAGCCCAGACTATGGCTACACCTTC	CSAHRGSPDYGYTF
.	.	TRBJ2-7	TRBV10-3	TGTGCCAGCAGTGACGGCAGGGGTTTCCACGAGCAGTACTTC	CASSDGRGFHEQYF
.	few	TRBJ1-2	TRBV12-3/TRBV12-4	TGTGCCAGCAGTCCCCGGGACAACCGCCTCTATGGCTACACCTTC	CASSPRDNRLYGYTF
.	.	TRBJ1-2	TRBV29-1	TGCAGCGTTGAAGATCCAGTCTATGGCTACACCTTC	CSVEDPVYGYTF
.	many	TRBJ1-4	TRBV10-2	TGCGCCAGCAGCGACCCCGGGTCTACTAATGAAAAACTGTTTTTT	CASSDPGSTNEKLFF
.	.	TRBJ1-6	TRBV12-3/TRBV12-4	TGTGCCAGCAGTTTAAGGGGAGGGTTAGATAATTCACCCCTCCACTTT	CASSLRGGLDNSPLHF
TRBD1	.	TRBJ2-2	TRBV7-6	TGTGCCAGTCATGGGACAGGGGCCTTCACCGGGGAGCTGTTTTTT	CASHGTGAFTGELFF
.	.	TRBJ2-7	TRBV29-1	TGCAGCGTTGATGCAAGCGGGGACAGATCCTACGAGCAGTACTTC	CSVDASGDRSYEQYF
.	.	TRBJ2-7	TRBV19	TGTGCCAGTAGTACCCCCCCGGGGGAGCAGTACTTC	CASSTPPGEQYF
.	once	TRBJ2-1	TRBV24-1	TGTGCCACCAGTGATCTTAAGGCAGGATTGTTCTTC	CATSDLKAGLFF
.	.	TRBJ1-2	TRBV10-3	TGTGCCTGGAGTGTATTGGGGTTCAACTATGGCTACACCTTC	CAWSVLGFNYGYTF
.	.	TRBJ1-2	TRBV6-1	TGTGCCAGCAGTTCCAGGGGACTGGGCACCTTC	CASSSRGLGTF
.	.	TRBJ2-6	TRBV24-1	TGTGCCAGCAACCCGGACGGGCGCTCTGGGGCCAACGTCCTGACTTTC	CASNPDGRSGANVLTF
TRBD1	many	TRBJ2-2	TRBV19	TGTGCCACTTCGGAACAGGGGTTCGGGGAGCTGTTTTTT	CATSEQGFGELFF
TRBD1	many	TRBJ1-5	TRBV19	TGTGCCAGTAGTATAGTGAGGGACAGTCAGCCCCAGCATTTT	CASSIVRDSQPQHF
TRBD1	.	TRBJ1-2	TRBV2	TGTGCCAGCAGTGCTGGACAGGGAGACTATGGCTACACCTTC	CASSAGQGDYGYTF
TRBD1	few	TRBJ2-7	TRBV7-3	TGTGCCAGCAGCCAAGGGGACAGTCGGGGCGAGCAGTACTTC	CASSQGDSRGEQYF
.	many	TRBJ1-1	TRBV29-1	TGCAGCGTTGAAGCGGAGGAAGGTGGCACTGAAGCTTTCTTT	CSVEAEEGGTEAFF
TRBD1	once	TRBJ2-6	TRBV29-1	TGCAGCGTTGATATGCCAGGGGGCAACGTCCTGACTTTC	CSVDMPGGNVLTF
TRBD2	.	TRBJ2-5	TRBV25-1	TGTGCCAGCAGTGATCCCAGGACTAGCGGGTGGCAAGAGACCCAGTACTTC	CASSDPRTSGWQETQYF
.	.	TRBJ1-2	TRBV19	TGTGCCAGTAGTTCCCAAGGGGTAACTAACTATGGCTACACCTTC	CASSSQGVTNYGYTF
.	.	TRBJ1-3	TRBV2	TGTGCCAGCAGCCAAGAAGGGGGCTCTGGAAACACCATATATTTT	CASSQEGGSGNTIYF
.	few	TRBJ1-3	TRBV19	TGTGCCAGTAGGAGGCCTACCCCGGCTGGAAACACCATATATTTT	CASRRPTPAGNTIYF
.	.	TRBJ2-5	TRBV11-2	TGTGCCAGCAGCTTTCGTCAGGGGCCCGGGGAGCAAGAGACCCAGTACTTC	CASSFRQGPGEQETQYF
TRBD1	.	TRBJ1-2	TRBV15	TGTGCCACCAGCGCGGGACAGACCTATGGCTACACCTTC	CATSAGQTYGYTF